The entry that follows covers one T cell receptor beta chain sequence. Its antigen is currently unknown. The CDR3 has 11 residues. CDR1 is MDHEN, CDR2 SYDVKM, per germline. The germline V and J ends were trimmed by 5 bases and 6 bases, with 5 bases remaining between them. Clones were read by immunoSEQ multiplex PCR, and TCRdb kept only the in-frame ones, dropping some. The sample shows approximately 90,000 clones, 77% of them seen only once. These data come from a study of cytotoxic CD8 clonotypes in ibrutinib-treated CLL. General study findings and limits: Baseline-level clonality went beyond age-matched healthy donors and moved in step with circulating CD8+ T-cell counts.

The chain recombines TRBV28 with TRBJ2-4, with TRBD1 as a possible D gene (5 bases). This sequence was found in a human donor with chronic lymphocytic leukemia. The input for sequencing was PBMCs, taken after 24 months of ibrutinib treatment. In DNA form, the CDR3 reads TGTGCCAGCAGTGACAGAAACATTCAGTACTTC. Translation: CASSDRNIQYF.